This is a list of T cell receptor beta chains from one sample in a study of shared clonotypes between healthy human individuals. The protocol was immunoSEQ multiplex PCR, while the TCRdb copy is restricted to in-frame clones and leaves out a portion. This sample yields under 600,000 clones, of which nearly 98% are seen a single time; 0.3% belongs to the top ten. Sequencing used naive CD8+ T cells sorted from blood. The source of these receptors is a young man in good health. Each CDR3 is given without its conserved first and last residue. The size of a clone is reported for some rows only, either as once, few or many, or as a class for expanded clones.

j_gene: TRBJ2-7; v_gene: TRBV6-1; abundance: once; CDR3aa: ASSGLADYEQY
j_gene: TRBJ1-2; v_gene: TRBV9; abundance: .; CDR3aa: ASSGYGYT
j_gene: TRBJ2-1; v_gene: TRBV5-4; abundance: once; CDR3aa: ASSDITSLEQF
j_gene: TRBJ2-7; v_gene: TRBV5-1; abundance: .; CDR3aa: ASSSGTGNYEQY
j_gene: TRBJ2-5; v_gene: TRBV9; abundance: .; CDR3aa: ASSDPTGGGETQY
j_gene: TRBJ2-2; v_gene: TRBV19; abundance: .; CDR3aa: ASSKVRAEYTGELF
j_gene: TRBJ2-1; v_gene: TRBV27; abundance: .; CDR3aa: ASRRGSHNEQF
j_gene: TRBJ2-7; v_gene: TRBV7-8; abundance: .; CDR3aa: ASSSNLDSTYEQY
j_gene: TRBJ1-2; v_gene: TRBV30; abundance: .; CDR3aa: AWSSLGGYT
j_gene: TRBJ2-3; v_gene: TRBV9; abundance: .; CDR3aa: ASSVAGGNTDTQY
j_gene: TRBJ2-7; v_gene: TRBV6-5; abundance: .; CDR3aa: ASSYGGRSEQY
j_gene: TRBJ2-1; v_gene: TRBV19; abundance: .; CDR3aa: ASSPSPSYEQF
j_gene: TRBJ2-7; v_gene: TRBV7-9; abundance: .; CDR3aa: ASSIASGAYEQY